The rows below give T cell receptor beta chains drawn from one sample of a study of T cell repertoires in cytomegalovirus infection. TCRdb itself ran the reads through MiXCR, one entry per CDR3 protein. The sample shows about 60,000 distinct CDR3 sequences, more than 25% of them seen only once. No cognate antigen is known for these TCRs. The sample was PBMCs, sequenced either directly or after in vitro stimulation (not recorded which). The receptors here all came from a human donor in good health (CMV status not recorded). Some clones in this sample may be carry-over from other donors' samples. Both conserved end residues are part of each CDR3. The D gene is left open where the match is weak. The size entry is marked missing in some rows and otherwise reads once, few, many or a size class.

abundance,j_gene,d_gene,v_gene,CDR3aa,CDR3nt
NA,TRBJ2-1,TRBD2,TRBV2,CASRWTSGAF,TGTGCCAGCAGGTGGACTAGCGGGGCCTTC
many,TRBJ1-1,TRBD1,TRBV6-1,CASRTDRGGTTEAFF,TGTGCCAGCAGAACGGACAGGGGAGGGACCACTGAAGCTTTCTTT
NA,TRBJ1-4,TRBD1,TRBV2,CASNPQGAGEKLFF,TGTGCCAGCAACCCACAGGGGGCGGGGGAAAAACTGTTTTTT
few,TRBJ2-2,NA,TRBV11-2,CASSRTVQTTGELFF,TGTGCCAGCAGCCGAACGGTCCAAACCACCGGGGAGCTGTTTTTT
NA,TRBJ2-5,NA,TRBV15,CATRGAAFQETQYF,TGTGCCACCCGGGGGGCAGCCTTTCAAGAGACCCAGTACTTC
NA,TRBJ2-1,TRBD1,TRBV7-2,CASSLVAGGGNEQFF,TGTGCCAGCAGCTTAGTAGCAGGGGGCGGAAATGAGCAGTTCTTC
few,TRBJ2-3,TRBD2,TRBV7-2,CASSLFFPSGGAGGTQYF,TGTGCCAGCAGCTTATTTTTCCCTAGCGGGGGCGCTGGTGGTACGCAGTATTTT
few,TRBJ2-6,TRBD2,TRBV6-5,CASAGGGGVPVSGANVLTF,TGTGCCAGCGCGGGGGGAGGGGGAGTCCCGGTCTCTGGGGCCAACGTCCTGACTTTC
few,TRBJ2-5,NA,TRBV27,CASSTGTPLETQYF,TGTGCCAGCAGCACCGGGACACCCCTGGAGACCCAGTACTTC
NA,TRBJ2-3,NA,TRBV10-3,CAISPKGRTEGGDTQYF,TGTGCCATCTCCCCAAAGGGGCGGACAGAAGGAGGAGATACGCAGTATTTT
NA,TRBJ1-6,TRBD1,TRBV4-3,CASSQDSGDSGSPLHF,TGCGCCAGCAGCCAAGATTCCGGGGACAGCGGTTCACCCCTCCACTTT
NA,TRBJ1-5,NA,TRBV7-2,CASSPPNQPQHF,TGTGCCAGCAGCCCTCCGAATCAGCCCCAGCATTTT
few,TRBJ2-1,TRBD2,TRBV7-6,CASSLVGSGGNHEQFF,TGTGCCAGCAGCTTAGTTGGTAGCGGGGGGAACCATGAGCAGTTCTTC
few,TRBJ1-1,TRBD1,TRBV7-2,CASSLGDRGRVGGTEAFF,TGTGCCAGCAGCTTAGGGGACAGGGGGCGCGTCGGGGGCACTGAAGCTTTCTTT
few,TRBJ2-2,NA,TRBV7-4,CASSSPGQGYTGELFF,TGTGCCAGCAGCTCACCGGGACAAGGTTATACCGGGGAGCTGTTTTTT
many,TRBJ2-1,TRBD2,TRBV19,CASSIEGGLAAYNEQFF,TGTGCCAGTAGTATAGAGGGGGGACTAGCGGCCTACAATGAGCAGTTCTTC
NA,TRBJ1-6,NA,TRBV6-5,CASSYVGVASPLHF,TGTGCCAGCAGTTACGTCGGGGTCGCTTCACCCCTCCACTTT
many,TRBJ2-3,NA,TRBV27,CASSYSPRFGDTQYF,TGTGCCAGCAGTTATAGCCCTCGATTCGGAGATACGCAGTATTTT
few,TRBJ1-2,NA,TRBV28,CASSLIPSRSGTF,TGTGCCAGCAGTTTAATCCCGTCCCGTTCGGGTACCTTC
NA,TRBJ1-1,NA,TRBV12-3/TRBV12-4,CASSFWSVLTVNTEAFF,TGTGCCAGCAGTTTTTGGTCCGTACTCACGGTGAACACTGAAGCTTTCTTT
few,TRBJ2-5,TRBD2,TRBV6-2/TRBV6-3,CASDGGGETQYF,TGTGCCTCAGACGGCGGGGGAGAGACCCAGTACTTC
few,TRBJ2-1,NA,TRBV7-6,CASSLVLGNEQFF,TGTGCCAGCAGCTTAGTGTTAGGTAATGAGCAGTTCTTC
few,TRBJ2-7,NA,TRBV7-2,CASSLDAGRDEQYF,TGTGCCAGCAGCTTAGATGCAGGGCGGGACGAGCAGTACTTC
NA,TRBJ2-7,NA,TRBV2,CASSYGDEQYF,TGTGCCAGCTCCTACGGGGACGAGCAGTACTTC
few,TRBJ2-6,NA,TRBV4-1,CASSQDYGDSGANVLTF,TGCGCCAGCAGCCAAGATTATGGGGACTCTGGGGCCAACGTCCTGACTTTC
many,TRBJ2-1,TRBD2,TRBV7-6,CASSPLAGRHNEQFF,TGTGCCAGCAGCCCGCTAGCGGGGAGACACAATGAGCAGTTCTTC
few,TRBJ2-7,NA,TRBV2,CASSEGEQYF,TGTGCCAGCAGTGAGGGGGAGCAGTACTTC
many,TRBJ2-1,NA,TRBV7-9,CASSRGPEVRNEQFF,TGTGCCAGCAGCCGGGGGCCCGAAGTAAGGAATGAGCAGTTCTTC